This T cell receptor (beta chain) was retrieved from a study of blood T cell repertoires in COVID-19. Study-wide background: PBMCs, B-cell-depleted T cells, or T cells provided the cDNA or gDNA that made up the material.

Sequencing was performed with immunoSEQ multiplex PCR; in TCRdb, only in-frame clones are kept and a portion is missing. The table shows just under 30,000 clones, with 80% to 90% occurring only once. The CDR3 loop spans 14 amino acids. Sequencing used peripheral blood. The TCR sequence derives from a man older than 75 with acute or convalescent COVID-19. The gene calls are TRBV12-2 and TRBJ2-7; the table's D call, TRBD2, has no DNA check behind it. TRBV12-2 is designated a pseudogene. CDR3 amino acids: CASRLTQSRYEQYF. The CDR3 coding sequence is TGTGCAAGTCGCTTAACCCAGTCTAGGTACGAGCAGTACTTC.